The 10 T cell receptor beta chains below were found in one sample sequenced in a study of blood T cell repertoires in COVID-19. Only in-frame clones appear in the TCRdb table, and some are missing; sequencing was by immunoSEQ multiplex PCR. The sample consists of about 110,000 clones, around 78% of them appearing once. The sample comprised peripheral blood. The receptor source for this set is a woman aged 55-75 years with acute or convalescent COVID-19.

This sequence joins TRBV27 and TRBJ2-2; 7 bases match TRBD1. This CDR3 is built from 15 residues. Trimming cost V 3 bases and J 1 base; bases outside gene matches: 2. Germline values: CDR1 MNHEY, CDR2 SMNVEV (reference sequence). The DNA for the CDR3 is TGTGCCAGCAGTTTTGGACAGGTGAACACCGGGGAGCTGTTTTTT. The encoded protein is CASSFGQVNTGELFF.

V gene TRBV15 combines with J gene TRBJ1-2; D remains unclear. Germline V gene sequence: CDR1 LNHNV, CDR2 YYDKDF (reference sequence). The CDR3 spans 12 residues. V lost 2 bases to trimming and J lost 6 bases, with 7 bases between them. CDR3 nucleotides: TGTGCCACCAGCAGATCTAGGCATGGCTACACCTTC. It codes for CATSRSRHGYTF.

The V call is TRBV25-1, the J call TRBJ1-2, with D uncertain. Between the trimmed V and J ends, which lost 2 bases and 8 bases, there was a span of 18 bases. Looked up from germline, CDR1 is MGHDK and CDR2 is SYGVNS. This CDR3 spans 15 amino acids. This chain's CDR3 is CASSEPGIWSVGYTF. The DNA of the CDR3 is TGTGCCAGCAGTGAACCGGGGATTTGGTCGGTCGGCTACACCTTC.

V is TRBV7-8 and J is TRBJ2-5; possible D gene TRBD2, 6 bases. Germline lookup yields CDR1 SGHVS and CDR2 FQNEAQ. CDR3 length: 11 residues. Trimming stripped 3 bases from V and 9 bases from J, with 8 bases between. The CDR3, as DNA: TGTGCCAGCAGCTTTGCGGGGCCCCAGTACTTC. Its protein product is CASSFAGPQYF. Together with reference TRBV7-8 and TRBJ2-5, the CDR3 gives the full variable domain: GAGVSQSPRYKVAKRGQDVALRCDPISGHVSLFWYQQALGQGPEFLTYFQNEAQLDKSGLPSDRFFAERPEGSVSTLKIQRTQQEDSAVYLCASSFAGPQYFGPGTRLLVL.

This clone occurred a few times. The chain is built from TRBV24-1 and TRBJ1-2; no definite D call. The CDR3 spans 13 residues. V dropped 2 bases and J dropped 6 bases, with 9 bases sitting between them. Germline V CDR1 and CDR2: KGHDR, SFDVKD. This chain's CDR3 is CATSDSLTDGYTF. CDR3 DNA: TGTGCCACCAGTGATTCCCTGACTGATGGCTACACCTTC.

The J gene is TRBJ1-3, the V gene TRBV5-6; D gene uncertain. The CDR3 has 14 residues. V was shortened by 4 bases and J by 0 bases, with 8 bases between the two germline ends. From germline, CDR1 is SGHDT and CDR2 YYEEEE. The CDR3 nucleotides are TGTGCCAGCAGCCTCCGAGGCTCTGGAAACACCATATATTTT. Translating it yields CASSLRGSGNTIYF.

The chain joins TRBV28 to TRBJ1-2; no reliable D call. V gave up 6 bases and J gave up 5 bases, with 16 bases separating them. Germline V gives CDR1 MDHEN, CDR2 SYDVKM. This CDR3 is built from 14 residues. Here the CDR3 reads CASRDARAPYGYTF. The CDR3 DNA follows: TGTGCCAGCAGAGATGCGAGGGCCCCTTATGGCTACACCTTC.

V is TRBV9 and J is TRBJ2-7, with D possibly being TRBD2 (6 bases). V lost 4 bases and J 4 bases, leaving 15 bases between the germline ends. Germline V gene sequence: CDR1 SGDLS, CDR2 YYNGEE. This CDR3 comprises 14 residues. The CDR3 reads CASSPGASGYEQYF. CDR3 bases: TGTGCCAGCAGCCCGGGAGCGTCAGGGTACGAGCAGTACTTC.

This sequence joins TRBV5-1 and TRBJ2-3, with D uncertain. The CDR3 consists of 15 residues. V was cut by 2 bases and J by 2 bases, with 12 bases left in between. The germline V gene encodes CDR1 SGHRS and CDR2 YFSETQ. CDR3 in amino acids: CASSFDGLVTDTQYF. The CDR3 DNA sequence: TGCGCCAGCAGCTTCGATGGGCTTGTCACAGATACGCAGTATTTT.

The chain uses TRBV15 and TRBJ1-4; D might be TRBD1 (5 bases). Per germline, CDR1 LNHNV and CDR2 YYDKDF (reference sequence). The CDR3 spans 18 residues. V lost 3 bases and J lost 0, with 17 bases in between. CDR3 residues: CATSSVGHPGATNEKLFF. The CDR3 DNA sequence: TGTGCCACCAGCAGTGTAGGACACCCCGGTGCAACTAATGAAAAACTGTTTTTT.